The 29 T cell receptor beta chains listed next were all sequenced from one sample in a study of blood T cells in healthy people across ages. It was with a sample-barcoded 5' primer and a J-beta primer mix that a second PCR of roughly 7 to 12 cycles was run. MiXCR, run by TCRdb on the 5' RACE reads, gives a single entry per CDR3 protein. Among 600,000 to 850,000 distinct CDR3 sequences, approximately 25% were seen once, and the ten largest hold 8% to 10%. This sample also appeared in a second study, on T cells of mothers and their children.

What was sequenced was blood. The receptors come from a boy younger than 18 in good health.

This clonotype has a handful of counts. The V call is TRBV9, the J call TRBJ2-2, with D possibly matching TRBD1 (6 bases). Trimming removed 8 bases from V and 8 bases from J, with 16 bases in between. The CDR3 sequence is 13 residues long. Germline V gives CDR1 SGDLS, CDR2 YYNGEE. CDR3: CASNRESLGELFF. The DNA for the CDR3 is TGTGCCAGTAACAGGGAGTCCTTGGGGGAGCTGTTTTTT.

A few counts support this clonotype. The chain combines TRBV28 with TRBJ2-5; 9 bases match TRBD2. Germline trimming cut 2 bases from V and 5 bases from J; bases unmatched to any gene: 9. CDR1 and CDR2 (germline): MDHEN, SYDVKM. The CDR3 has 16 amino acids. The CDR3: CASSLLAGNLGETQYF. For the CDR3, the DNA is TGTGCCAGCAGTTTACTAGCGGGGAACCTCGGTGAGACCCAGTACTTC.

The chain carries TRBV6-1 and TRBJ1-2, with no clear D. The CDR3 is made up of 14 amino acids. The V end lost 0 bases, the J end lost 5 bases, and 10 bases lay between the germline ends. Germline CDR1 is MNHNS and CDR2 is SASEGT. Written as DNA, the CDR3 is TGTGCCAGCAGTGAAGCGGAGACTCCATATGGCTACACCTTC. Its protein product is CASSEAETPYGYTF.

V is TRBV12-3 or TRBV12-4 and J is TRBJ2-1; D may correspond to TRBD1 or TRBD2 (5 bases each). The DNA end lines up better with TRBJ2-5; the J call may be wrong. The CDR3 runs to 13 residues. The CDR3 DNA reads TGTGCCAGCAAAACGGGGCTTCAAGAGACCCAGTACTTC. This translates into CASKTGLQETQYF.

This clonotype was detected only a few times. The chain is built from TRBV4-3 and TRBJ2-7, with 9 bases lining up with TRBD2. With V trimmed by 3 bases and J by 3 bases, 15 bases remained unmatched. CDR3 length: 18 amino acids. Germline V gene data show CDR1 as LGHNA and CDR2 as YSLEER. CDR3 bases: TGCGCCAGCAGCCAGATGACAACAGCGGGGGGAGATTTCTACGAGCAGTACTTC. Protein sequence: CASSQMTTAGGDFYEQYF.

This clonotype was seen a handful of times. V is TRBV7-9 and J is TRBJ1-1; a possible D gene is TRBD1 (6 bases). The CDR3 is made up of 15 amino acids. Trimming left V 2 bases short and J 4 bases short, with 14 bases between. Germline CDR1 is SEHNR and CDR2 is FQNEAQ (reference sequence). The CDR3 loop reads CASSLRQGRTTEAFF. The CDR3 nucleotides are TGTGCCAGCAGCTTACGCCAGGGGAGGACCACTGAAGCTTTCTTT.

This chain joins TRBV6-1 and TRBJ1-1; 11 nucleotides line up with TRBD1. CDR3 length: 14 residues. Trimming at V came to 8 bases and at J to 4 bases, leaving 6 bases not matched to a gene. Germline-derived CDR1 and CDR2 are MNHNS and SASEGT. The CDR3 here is CASLDRGQVTEAFF. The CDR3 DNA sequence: TGTGCCAGCCTGGACAGGGGGCAAGTCACTGAAGCTTTCTTT.

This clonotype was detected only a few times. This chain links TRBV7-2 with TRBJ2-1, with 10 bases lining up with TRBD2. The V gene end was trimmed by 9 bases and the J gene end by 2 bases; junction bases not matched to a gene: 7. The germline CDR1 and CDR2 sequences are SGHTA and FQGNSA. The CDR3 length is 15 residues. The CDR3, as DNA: TGTGCCAGTGAGCGGGAGGGCCGCCCCTACAATGAGCAGTTCTTC. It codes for CASEREGRPYNEQFF.

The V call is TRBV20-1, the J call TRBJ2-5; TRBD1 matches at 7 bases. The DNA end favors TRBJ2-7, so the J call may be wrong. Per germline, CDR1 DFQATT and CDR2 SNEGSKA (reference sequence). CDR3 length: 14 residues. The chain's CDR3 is CSARRTGCSYEQYF. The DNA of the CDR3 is TGCAGTGCTAGACGGACAGGTTGTAGCTACGAGCAGTACTTC.

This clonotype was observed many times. The CDR3, as DNA: TGTGCCAGCAGCTCGGTGGGGGGGCGGGAGACCCAGTACTTC. The encoded protein is CASSSVGGRETQYF. The chain has TRBV7-2 and TRBJ2-1; weak D call: TRBD2 (7 bases). Gene TRBJ2-5 matches the end of the DNA better, so the J call may be wrong. The CDR3 consists of 14 residues. Germline CDR1 reads SGHTA; CDR2 reads FQGNSA.

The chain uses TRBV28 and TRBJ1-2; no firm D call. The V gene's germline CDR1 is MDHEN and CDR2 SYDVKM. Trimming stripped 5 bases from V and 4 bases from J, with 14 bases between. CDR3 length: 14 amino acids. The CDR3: CASSTSPGFYGYTF. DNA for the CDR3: TGTGCCAGCAGTACCTCCCCCGGGTTCTATGGCTACACCTTC.

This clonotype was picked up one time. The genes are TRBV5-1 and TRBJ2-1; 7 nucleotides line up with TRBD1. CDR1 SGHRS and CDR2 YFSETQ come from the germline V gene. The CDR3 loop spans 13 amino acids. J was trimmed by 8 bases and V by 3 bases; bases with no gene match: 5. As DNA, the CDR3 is TGCGCCAGCAGCTCAACAGGGGTCGATGAGCAGTTCTTC. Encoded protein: CASSSTGVDEQFF.

The CDR3 region has the DNA TGTGCCAGCAGTGAAGTGGGGAACGGAAATGAGCAGTTCTTC. This gives the protein CASSEVGNGNEQFF. V and J are TRBV2 and TRBJ2-5; D unclear. The J call is doubtful: the DNA matches TRBJ2-1 better. Germline values: CDR1 SNHLY, CDR2 FYNNEI. The CDR3 extends over 14 amino acids.

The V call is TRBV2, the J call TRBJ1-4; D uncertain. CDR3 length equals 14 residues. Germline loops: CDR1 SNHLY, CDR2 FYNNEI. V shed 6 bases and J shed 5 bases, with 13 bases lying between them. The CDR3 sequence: CASSESALNEKLFF. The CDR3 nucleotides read TGTGCCAGCAGCGAGAGTGCCTTAAATGAAAAACTGTTTTTT.

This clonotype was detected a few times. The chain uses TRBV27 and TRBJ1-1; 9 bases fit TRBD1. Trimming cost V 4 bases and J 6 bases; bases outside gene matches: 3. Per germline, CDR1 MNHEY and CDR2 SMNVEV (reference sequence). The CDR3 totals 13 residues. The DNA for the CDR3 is TGTGCCAGCAGTTGGGGACAGGGCTCTGAAGCTTTCTTT. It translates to CASSWGQGSEAFF.

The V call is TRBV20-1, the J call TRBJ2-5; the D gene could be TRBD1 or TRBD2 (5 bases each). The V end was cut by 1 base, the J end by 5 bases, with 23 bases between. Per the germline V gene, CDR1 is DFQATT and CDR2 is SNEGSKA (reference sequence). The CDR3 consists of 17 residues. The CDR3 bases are TGCAGTGCTAGAGTCCCCTCCGCCAGGGCGGGTGCGGAGACCCAGTACTTC. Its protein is CSARVPSARAGAETQYF.

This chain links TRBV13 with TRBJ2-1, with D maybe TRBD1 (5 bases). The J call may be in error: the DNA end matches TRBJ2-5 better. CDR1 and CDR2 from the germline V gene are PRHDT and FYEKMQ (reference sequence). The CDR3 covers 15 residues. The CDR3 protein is CASSSIGQGQETQYF. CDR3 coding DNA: TGTGCCAGCAGCTCCATCGGGCAGGGCCAAGAGACCCAGTACTTC.

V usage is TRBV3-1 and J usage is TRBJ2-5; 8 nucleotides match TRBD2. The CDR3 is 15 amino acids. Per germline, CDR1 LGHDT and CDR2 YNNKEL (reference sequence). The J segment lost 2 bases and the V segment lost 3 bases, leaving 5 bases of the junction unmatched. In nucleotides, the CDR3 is TGTGCCAGCAGCCATACGGGGGGGCTACAAGAGACCCAGTACTTC. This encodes CASSHTGGLQETQYF.

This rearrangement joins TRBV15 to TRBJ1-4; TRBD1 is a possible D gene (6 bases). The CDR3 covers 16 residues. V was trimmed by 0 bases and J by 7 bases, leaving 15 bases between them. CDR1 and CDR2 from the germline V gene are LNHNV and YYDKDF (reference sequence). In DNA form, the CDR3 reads TGTGCCACCAGCAGAGACAGGGGCCCCTCGTCTGAAAAACTGTTTTTT. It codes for CATSRDRGPSSEKLFF.

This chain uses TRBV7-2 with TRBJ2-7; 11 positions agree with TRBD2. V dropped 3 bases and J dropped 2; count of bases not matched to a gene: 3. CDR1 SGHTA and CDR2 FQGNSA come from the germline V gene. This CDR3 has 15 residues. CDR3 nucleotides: TGTGCCAGCAGCTTTTTAGCGGGGGGGCCCTACGAGCAGTACTTC. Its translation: CASSFLAGGPYEQYF.

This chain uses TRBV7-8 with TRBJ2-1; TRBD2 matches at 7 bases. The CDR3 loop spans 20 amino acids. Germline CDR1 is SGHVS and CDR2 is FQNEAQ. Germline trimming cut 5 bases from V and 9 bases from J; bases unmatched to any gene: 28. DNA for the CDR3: TGTGCCAGCAGCCCAGGTGGCGACTATAGTCTCCCAGCGGGATGGGGTGAGCAGTTCTTC. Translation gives CASSPGGDYSLPAGWGEQFF.

DNA for the CDR3: TGTGCCACCAGCAGAGATCTATCCATCTCGAATGGCTACACCTTC. Protein: CATSRDLSISNGYTF. The chain joins TRBV15 to TRBJ1-2; D is unresolved. Germline V gene data show CDR1 as LNHNV and CDR2 as YYDKDF (reference sequence). V lost 0 bases to trimming and J lost 6 bases, with 14 bases between them. This CDR3 contains 15 residues.

Here the CDR3 DNA reads TGTGCCAGCAGCTTGATGGGGGTTGAAGCTTTCTTT. Its translation is CASSLMGVEAFF. The V call is TRBV11-2, the J call TRBJ1-1, with D possibly TRBD1 on 5 matching bases. Germline assignment: CDR1 SGHAT and CDR2 FQNNGV. V lost 3 bases and J 7 bases, leaving 9 bases between the germline ends. The CDR3 is 12 amino acids.

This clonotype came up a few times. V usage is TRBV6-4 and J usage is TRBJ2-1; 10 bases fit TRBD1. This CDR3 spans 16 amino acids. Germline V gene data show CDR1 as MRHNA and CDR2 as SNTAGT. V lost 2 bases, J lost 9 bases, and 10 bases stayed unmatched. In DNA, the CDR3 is TGTGCCAGCAGTGACATCTGGACAGGGGGTTATAGTGAGCAGTTCTTC. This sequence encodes CASSDIWTGGYSEQFF.

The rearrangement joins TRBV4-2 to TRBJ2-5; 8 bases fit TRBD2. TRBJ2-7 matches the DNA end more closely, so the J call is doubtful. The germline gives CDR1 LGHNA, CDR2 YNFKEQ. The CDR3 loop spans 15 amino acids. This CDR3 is CASSHLGTSDYEQYF. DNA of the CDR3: TGTGCCAGCAGCCATCTCGGGACTAGTGATTACGAGCAGTACTTC.

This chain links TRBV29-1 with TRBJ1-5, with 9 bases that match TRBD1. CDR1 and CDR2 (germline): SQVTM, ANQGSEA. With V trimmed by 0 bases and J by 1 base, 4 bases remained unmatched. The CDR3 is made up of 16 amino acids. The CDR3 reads CSVEEDRGWSNQPQHF. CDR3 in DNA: TGCAGCGTTGAAGAGGACAGGGGATGGAGCAATCAGCCCCAGCATTTT.

The CDR3: CASSYAGTGVETQYF. CDR3 DNA sequence: TGTGCCAGCAGTTACGCCGGGACAGGGGTGGAGACCCAGTACTTC. The V gene is TRBV6-5, the J gene TRBJ2-5; 10 positions match TRBD1. The germline V gene encodes CDR1 MNHEY and CDR2 SVGAGI. The CDR3 runs to 15 residues. The V segment lost 2 bases and the J segment 5 bases; nucleotides outside the gene matches: 5.

This CDR3 is CASSSGTVDSGANVLTF. CDR3 nucleotides: TGTGCCAGCAGCTCCGGGACAGTGGACTCTGGGGCCAACGTCCTGACTTTC. V gene TRBV7-9 combines with J gene TRBJ2-6; the match to TRBD1 covers 7 bases. CDR3 size: 17 residues. V dropped 4 bases and J dropped 0; count of bases not matched to a gene: 6. From germline, CDR1 is SEHNR and CDR2 FQNEAQ (reference sequence).

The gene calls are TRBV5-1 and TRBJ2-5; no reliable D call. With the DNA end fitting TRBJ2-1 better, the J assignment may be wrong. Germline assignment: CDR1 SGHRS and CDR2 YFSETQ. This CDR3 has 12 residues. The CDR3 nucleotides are TGCGCCAGCAGCTTGTTCCGAAATGAGCAGTTCTTC. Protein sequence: CASSLFRNEQFF.